This T cell receptor (beta chain) is from a study of shared clonotypes between healthy human individuals. Looking at the study overall: Donors had three CD4 naive, three CD4 memory, two CD8 naive and one CD8 memory plate apiece.

The protocol was immunoSEQ multiplex PCR, while the TCRdb copy is restricted to in-frame clones and leaves out a portion. The sample records roughly 1,100,000 clones, about 76% being singletons. V was trimmed by 1 base and J by 4 bases, leaving 8 bases between them. CDR1 is SGHAT and CDR2 is FQNNGV in the germline V gene. This CDR3 comprises 13 residues. Study-wide findings and caveats: Estimated richness values were generally larger in naive subsets than in memory subsets. Investigators collected only blood, and repertoires in tissues likely differ. Donor scarcity curtailed the genetic and exposure-history diversity represented herein.

A remark on this clone: Antigen specificity is unknown. Different DNA sequences within this sample yield the same CDR3.

J is TRBJ2-7 and V is TRBV11-2, with D unclear. Sequencing input: memory CD4+ T cells sorted from blood. Subset here: CD45RA-negative fraction. This clonotype originated in a man between 18 and 35 years old in good health. CDR3 nucleotide sequence: TGTGCCAGCAGCTTAGGGTCCGTGTACGAGCAGTACTTC. Translation: CASSLGSVYEQYF.